The source of this T cell receptor (beta chain) is a study of shared clonotypes between healthy human individuals. Using immunoSEQ multiplex PCR, the repertoire was profiled, and TCRdb retains in-frame clones only, with some absent. The sample holds roughly 660,000 clones, about nine tenths seen once. The CDR3 loop spans 16 amino acids. Trimming took 5 bases from V and 8 from J; bases not matched to a gene: 14. Germline V gene data show CDR1 as SEHNR and CDR2 as FQNEAQ (reference sequence). The specimen sequenced was memory CD8+ T cells from PBMCs. Regarding subset: CD45RO+ cells pooled with CCR7-negative TemRA cells. The sequence derives from a man between 18 and 35 years old in good health. Some clones in this sample may be carry-over from other donors' samples. V gene TRBV7-9 combines with J gene TRBJ1-4; 7 bases agree with TRBD1. DNA for the CDR3: TGTGCCAGCAGCGCTCCCCGACAGGGAGGAGGAGAAAAACTGTTTTTT. It specifies CASSAPRQGGGEKLFF.